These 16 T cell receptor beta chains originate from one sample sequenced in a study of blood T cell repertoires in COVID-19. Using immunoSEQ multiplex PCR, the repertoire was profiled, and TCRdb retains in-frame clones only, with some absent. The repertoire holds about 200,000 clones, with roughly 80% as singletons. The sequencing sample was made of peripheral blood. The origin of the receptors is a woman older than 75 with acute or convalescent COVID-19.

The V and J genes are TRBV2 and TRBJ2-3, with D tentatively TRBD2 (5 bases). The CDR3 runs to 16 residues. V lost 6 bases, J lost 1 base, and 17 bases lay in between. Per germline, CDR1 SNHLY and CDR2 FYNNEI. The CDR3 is CASRVTSYERTDTQYF. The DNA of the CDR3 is TGTGCCAGCAGAGTCACTAGTTATGAACGCACAGATACGCAGTATTTT.

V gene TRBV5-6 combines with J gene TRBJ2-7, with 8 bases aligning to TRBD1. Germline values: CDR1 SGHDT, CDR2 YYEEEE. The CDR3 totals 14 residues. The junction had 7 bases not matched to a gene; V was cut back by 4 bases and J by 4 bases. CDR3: CASSLTGESYEQYF. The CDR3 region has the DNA TGTGCCAGCAGCCTGACAGGGGAGTCTTACGAGCAGTACTTC.

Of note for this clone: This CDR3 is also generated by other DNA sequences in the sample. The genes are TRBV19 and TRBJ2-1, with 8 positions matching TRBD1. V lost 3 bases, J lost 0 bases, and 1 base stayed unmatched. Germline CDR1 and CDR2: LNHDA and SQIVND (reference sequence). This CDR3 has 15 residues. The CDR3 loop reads CASSITGGSYNEQFF. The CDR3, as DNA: TGTGCCAGTAGTATCACAGGGGGCTCCTACAATGAGCAGTTCTTC.

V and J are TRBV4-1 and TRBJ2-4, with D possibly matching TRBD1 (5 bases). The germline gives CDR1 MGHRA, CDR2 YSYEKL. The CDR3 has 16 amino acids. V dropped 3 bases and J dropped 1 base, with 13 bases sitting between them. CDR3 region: CASSQGPPRAKNIQYF. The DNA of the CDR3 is TGCGCCAGCAGCCAGGGGCCCCCCCGGGCCAAAAACATTCAGTACTTC.

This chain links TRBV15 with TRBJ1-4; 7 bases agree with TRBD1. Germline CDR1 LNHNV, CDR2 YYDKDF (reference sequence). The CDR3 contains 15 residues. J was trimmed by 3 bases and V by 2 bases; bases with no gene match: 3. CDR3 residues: CATSRPGQPNEKLFF. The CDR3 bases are TGTGCCACCAGCAGACCGGGACAGCCTAATGAAAAACTGTTTTTT. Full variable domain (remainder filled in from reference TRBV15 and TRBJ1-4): DAMVIQNPRYQVTQFGKPVTLSCSQTLNHNVMYWYQQKSSQAPKLLFHYYDKDFNNEADTPDNFQSRRPNTSFCFLDIRSPGLGDTAMYLCATSRPGQPNEKLFFGSGTQLSVL.

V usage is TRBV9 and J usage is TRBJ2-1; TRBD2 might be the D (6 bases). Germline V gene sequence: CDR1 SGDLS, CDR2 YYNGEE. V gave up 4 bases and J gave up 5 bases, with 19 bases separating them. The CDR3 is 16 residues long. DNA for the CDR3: TGTGCCAGCAGCTTAGGAGGGTCCGTAGATCACAATGAGCAGTTCTTC. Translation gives CASSLGGSVDHNEQFF.

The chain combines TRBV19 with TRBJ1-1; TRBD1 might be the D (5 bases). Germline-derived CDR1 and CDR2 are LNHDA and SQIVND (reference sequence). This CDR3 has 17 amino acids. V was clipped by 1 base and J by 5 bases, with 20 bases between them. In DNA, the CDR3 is TGTGCCAGTAGTATAGTCGGGACTTCCTCCCGATCGACTGAAGCTTTCTTT. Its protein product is CASSIVGTSSRSTEAFF.

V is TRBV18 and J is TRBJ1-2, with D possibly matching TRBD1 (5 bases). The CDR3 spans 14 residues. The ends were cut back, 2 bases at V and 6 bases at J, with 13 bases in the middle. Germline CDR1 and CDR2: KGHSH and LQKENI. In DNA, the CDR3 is TGTGCCAGCTCACCATTCGTTGAAGGGGATGGCTACACCTTC. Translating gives CASSPFVEGDGYTF.

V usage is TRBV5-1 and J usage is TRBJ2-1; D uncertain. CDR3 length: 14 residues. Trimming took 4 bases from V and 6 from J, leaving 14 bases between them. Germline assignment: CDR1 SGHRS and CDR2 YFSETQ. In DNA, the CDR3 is TGCGCCAGCAGCCCGGGTCACCTCGGCAATGAGCAGTTCTTC. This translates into CASSPGHLGNEQFF.

The CDR3 DNA follows: TGTGCCAGCAGCTCTCTAGCGGGGGGCCCCCTTGAGCAGTTCTTC. This codes for CASSSLAGGPLEQFF. The V and J genes are TRBV5-4 and TRBJ2-1; 11 nucleotides align to TRBD2. The CDR3 has 15 residues. Trimming at V came to 3 bases and at J to 9 bases, leaving 8 bases not matched to a gene. Germline V gives CDR1 SGHNT, CDR2 YYREEE (reference sequence). Based on the CDR3 plus reference TRBV5-4 and TRBJ2-1, the full variable domain is ETGVTQSPTHLIKTRGQQVTLRCSSQSGHNTVSWYQQALGQGPQFIFQYYREEENGRGNFPPRFSGLQFPNYSSELNVNALELDDSALYLCASSSLAGGPLEQFFGPGTRLTVL.

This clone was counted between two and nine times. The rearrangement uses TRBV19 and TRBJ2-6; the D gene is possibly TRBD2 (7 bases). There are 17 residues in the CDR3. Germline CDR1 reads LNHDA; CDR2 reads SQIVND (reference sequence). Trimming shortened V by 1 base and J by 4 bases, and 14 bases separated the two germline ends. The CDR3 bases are TGTGCCAGTAGTATAGTGGGAGGGGGGACAGGGGCCAACGTCCTGACTTTC. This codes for CASSIVGGGTGANVLTF.

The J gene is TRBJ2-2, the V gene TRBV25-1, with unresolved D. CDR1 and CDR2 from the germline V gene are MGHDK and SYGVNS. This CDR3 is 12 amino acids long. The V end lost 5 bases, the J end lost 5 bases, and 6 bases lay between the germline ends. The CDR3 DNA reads TGTGCCAGCAGTCCCCCGACCGGGGAGCTGTTTTTT. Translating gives CASSPPTGELFF.

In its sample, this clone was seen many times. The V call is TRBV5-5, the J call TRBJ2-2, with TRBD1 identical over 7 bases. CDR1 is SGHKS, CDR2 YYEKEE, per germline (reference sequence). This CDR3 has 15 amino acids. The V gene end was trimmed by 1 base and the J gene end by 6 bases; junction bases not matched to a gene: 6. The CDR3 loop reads CASSLLLRGSGELFF. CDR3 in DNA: TGTGCCAGCAGCTTGCTACTCAGGGGGTCCGGGGAGCTGTTTTTT.

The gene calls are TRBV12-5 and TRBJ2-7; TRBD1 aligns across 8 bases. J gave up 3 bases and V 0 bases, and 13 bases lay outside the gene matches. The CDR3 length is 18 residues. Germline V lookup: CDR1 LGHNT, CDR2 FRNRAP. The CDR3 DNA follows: TGTGCTAGTGGTTTGGTGCCCCCAGGACAGGGAGGTGTCTACGAGCAGTACTTC. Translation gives CASGLVPPGQGGVYEQYF.

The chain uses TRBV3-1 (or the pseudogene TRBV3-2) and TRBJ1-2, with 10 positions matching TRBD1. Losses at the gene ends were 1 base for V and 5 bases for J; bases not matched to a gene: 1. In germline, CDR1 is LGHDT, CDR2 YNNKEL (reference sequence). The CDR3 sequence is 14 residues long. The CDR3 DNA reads TGTGCCAGCAGCCAAGCGGACAGGGGGTATGGCTACACCTTC. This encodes CASSQADRGYGYTF.

This CDR3 is CASSHSPGTGNTEAFF. The CDR3, as DNA: TGTGCCAGCAGCCATAGTCCCGGGACAGGGAACACTGAAGCTTTCTTT. This chain connects TRBV28 to TRBJ1-1; TRBD1 matches at 8 bases. The germline CDR1 and CDR2 sequences are MDHEN and SYDVKM. Trimming removed 6 bases from V and 1 base from J; junction bases left unmatched: 10. The CDR3 is 16 residues long.